The source of this T cell receptor (beta chain) is a study of T cell responses to AZD1222 COVID-19 vaccine. The study's findings and limits: Among the donors, most were white British and more were female, and clonal diversity was possibly underestimated. Only six or seven AZD1222 recipients were seropositive at baseline. Reportedly, nearly half the spike-specific TCRs target unmutated variant regions.

Clones were read by immunoSEQ multiplex PCR, and TCRdb kept only the in-frame ones, dropping some. Of about 180,000 clones listed, 88% are singletons. For this clone: Its specificity is not known.

Germline CDR1 KGHSH, CDR2 LQKENI. The CDR3 covers 13 residues. J was trimmed by 4 bases and V by 4 bases; bases with no gene match: 4. The sequence came from an adult who received the AZD1222 COVID-19 vaccine. Sequences were derived from peripheral blood, sampled 28 days after the second AZD1222 dose. The rearrangement joins TRBV18 to TRBJ2-7, with 7 bases aligning to TRBD1. This CDR3 reads CASSRDSPYEQYF. Here the CDR3 DNA reads TGTGCCAGCTCACGGGACAGCCCGTACGAGCAGTACTTC.